These T cell receptor beta chains were read from a single sample in a study of yellow fever vaccine responses in identical twins. TCRdb fed the RT-PCR reads into MiXCR, producing one record per CDR3 protein. The sample carries 20,000 to 25,000 distinct CDR3 sequences, over 75% recorded once. The sequenced sample was T cells from blood (PBMCs), unsorted or a sorted subset (not recorded which), obtained before or after yellow fever vaccination (not recorded which). Receptor source: a woman aged 18-35 years who received the yellow fever vaccine. CDR3s include the opening cysteine and the closing phenylalanine or tryptophan. The D gene is left open where the match is weak. Clone size is stated in some rows and not others, as once, few, many or a class when expanded.

TRBV11-1	.	.	TRBJ2-3	TGTGCCAGCAGCTCCACAGATACGCAGTATTTT	CASSSTDTQYF
TRBV7-9	.	.	TRBJ2-5	TGTGCCAGCCAAGGGGAGACCCAGTACTTC	CASQGETQYF
TRBV20-1	.	.	TRBJ1-5	TGCAGTGCTTCGACGGATAATAGCAATCAGCCCCAGCATTTT	CSASTDNSNQPQHF
TRBV2	.	.	TRBJ1-1	TGTGCCAGCAGTGCGACACTAACAGCGAACACTGAAGCTTTCTTT	CASSATLTANTEAFF
TRBV7-8	.	.	TRBJ1-2	TGTGCCAGCAGCCAGCGATTCAACTATGGCTACACCTTC	CASSQRFNYGYTF
TRBV29-1	few	.	TRBJ2-7	TGCAGCGTTGCTCCATCCTTACGAGGCTCCTACGAGCAGTACTTC	CSVAPSLRGSYEQYF
TRBV7-3	.	.	TRBJ1-1	TGTGCCAGCAGATTAACGGGGACTGAAGCTTTCTTT	CASRLTGTEAFF
TRBV28	.	TRBD1	TRBJ2-5	TGTGCCAGCAGTTTCGGACAGGTCCAAGAGACCCAGTACTTC	CASSFGQVQETQYF
TRBV20-1	.	TRBD2	TRBJ2-7	TGCAGTGCTCTCCTTAGCGGGACCTACGAGCAGTACTTC	CSALLSGTYEQYF
TRBV18	.	.	TRBJ2-5	TGTGCCAGCTCACCAGGCGTCGAGACCCAGTACTTC	CASSPGVETQYF
TRBV13	.	.	TRBJ2-7	TGTGCCAGCAAGAACGTTTATGCGACGATCCCGTCCTACGAGCAGTACTTC	CASKNVYATIPSYEQYF
TRBV19	.	TRBD1	TRBJ1-5	TGTGCCAGTAGTAACCTCGGGACAGGGAATCAGCCCCAGCATTTT	CASSNLGTGNQPQHF
TRBV29-1	.	.	TRBJ1-1	TGCAGCGTCGGGGGCACTGAAGCTTTCTTT	CSVGGTEAFF
TRBV11-3	.	TRBD2	TRBJ2-5	TGTGCCAGCAGCCAGGGACTAGCGGGAGTCCCAGAGACCCAGTACTTC	CASSQGLAGVPETQYF
TRBV14	.	TRBD2	TRBJ2-1	TGTGCCAGCAGTCGACTAGCGGGGGTAAATGAGCAGTTCTTC	CASSRLAGVNEQFF
TRBV6-2/TRBV6-3	.	.	TRBJ2-2	TGTGCCAGCAGTTACTCGAAGGGGGGGGCCCACACCGGGGAGCTGTTTTTT	CASSYSKGGAHTGELFF
TRBV6-5	.	.	TRBJ1-1	TGTGCCAGCAGTTATGGGTATGACACTGAAGCTTTCTTT	CASSYGYDTEAFF
TRBV18	.	.	TRBJ2-1	TGTGCCAGCTCACCACCCGGCTCCCGCGGCTCCTACAATGAGCAGTTCTTC	CASSPPGSRGSYNEQFF
TRBV3-1	.	.	TRBJ2-7	TGTGCCAGCAGCCAAGGGGGATACTCAAGCTCCTACGAGCAGTACTTC	CASSQGGYSSSYEQYF
TRBV12-3/TRBV12-4	.	.	TRBJ1-3	TGTGCCAGCAGTCTTTGGGAGTCTGGAAACACCATATATTTT	CASSLWESGNTIYF
TRBV4-3	.	.	TRBJ2-1	TGCGCCAGCAGCCAGCCCACCGGGTTTCAGCCCTACAATGAGCAGTTCTTC	CASSQPTGFQPYNEQFF
TRBV6-1	.	TRBD1	TRBJ1-1	TGTGCCAGCAGCCTCCGCAGGGGGGACACTGAAGCTTTCTTT	CASSLRRGDTEAFF
TRBV2	.	.	TRBJ2-2	TGTGCCAGCACCGAGCGGGTCGGGGAGCTGTTTTTT	CASTERVGELFF
TRBV28	.	TRBD2	TRBJ2-3	TGTGCCAGCAGTTTGGGACTAGCGGGAGTAGCAGATACGCAGTATTTT	CASSLGLAGVADTQYF
TRBV18	.	.	TRBJ2-7	TGTGCCAGCTCACCACAAAGTCAGGGGCGCGAGCAGTACTTC	CASSPQSQGREQYF
TRBV29-1	few	.	TRBJ1-2	TGCAGCGTTGAAGATCTACCGCAGGAGCATGGCTACACCTTC	CSVEDLPQEHGYTF
TRBV4-1	.	.	TRBJ2-1	TGCGCCAGCAGCCAGGTAACAGGGACACAAGCGATCTTC	CASSQVTGTQAIF
TRBV6-1	.	TRBD2	TRBJ2-7	TGTGCCAGCAGTCGATCCGGACTAGCGGGAGGCGAGCAGTACTTC	CASSRSGLAGGEQYF
TRBV3-1	.	.	TRBJ1-2	TGTGCCAGCAGCCAAGGGGGAAACTATGGCTACACCTTC	CASSQGGNYGYTF
TRBV19	.	.	TRBJ1-2	TGTGCCAGTAGTTTCCTACAGGGATGGGAGGCTTATGGCTACACCTTC	CASSFLQGWEAYGYTF
TRBV2	.	.	TRBJ1-1	TGTGCCAGCAGTGCCGGGAGGGTCAGCACTGAAGCTTTCTTT	CASSAGRVSTEAFF
TRBV6-4	.	TRBD2	TRBJ2-1	TGTGCCAGCAGTGACTCGGGACTAGGTGACTACAATGAGCAGTTCTTC	CASSDSGLGDYNEQFF
TRBV18	once	.	TRBJ2-3	TGTGCCAGCTCACCACCGGGTGACCTGACCACAGATACGCAGTATTTT	CASSPPGDLTTDTQYF
TRBV7-2	few	TRBD1	TRBJ2-4	TGTGCCAGCAGTCCAACAGGGGCCTTAGCCAAAAACATTCAGTACTTC	CASSPTGALAKNIQYF
TRBV29-1	few	.	TRBJ2-1	TGCAGCGTCGCCTCGGGGTACAATGAGCAGTTCTTC	CSVASGYNEQFF
TRBV20-1	.	.	TRBJ2-7	TGCAGTGCTAGACAAGTAGGCGAGCAGTACTTC	CSARQVGEQYF
TRBV5-1	.	TRBD2	TRBJ2-1	TGCGCCAGCAGCTTGTTCGCGGGGGACTACAATGAGCAGTTCTTC	CASSLFAGDYNEQFF
TRBV14	.	.	TRBJ2-7	TGTGCCAGCAGCCGTTTCAGGGATTCCTACGAGCAGTACTTC	CASSRFRDSYEQYF
TRBV29-1	.	.	TRBJ1-1	TGCAGCGGGGGTGATATTGAAGCTTTCTTT	CSGGDIEAFF
TRBV18	once	.	TRBJ2-5	TGTGCCAGCTCACCATTAGGAGGGGACAGACAAGAGACCCAGTACTTC	CASSPLGGDRQETQYF
TRBV3-1	few	.	TRBJ1-5	TGTGCCAGCAGCCAAGATCAAGGGGTGGGTCAGCCCCAGCATTTT	CASSQDQGVGQPQHF
TRBV2	.	.	TRBJ1-5	TGTGCCAGCAGTGACTCCCCCAGTCAGCCCCAGCATTTT	CASSDSPSQPQHF
TRBV4-1	once	.	TRBJ1-1	TGCGCCAGCAGCCAAGAAGGCGGGGTCACTGAAGCTTTCTTT	CASSQEGGVTEAFF
TRBV19	.	TRBD1	TRBJ2-5	TGTGCCAGTAGTTACCGGACAGGGCAAGAGACCCAGTACTTC	CASSYRTGQETQYF
TRBV11-3	.	.	TRBJ2-3	TGTGCCAGCAGCTATTCCCCGGATACGCAGTATTTT	CASSYSPDTQYF
TRBV16	.	.	TRBJ2-1	TGTGCCAGCAGCCAATCCCCGACAGGTACGACACATGAGCAGTTCTTC	CASSQSPTGTTHEQFF
TRBV29-1	.	TRBD1	TRBJ1-6	TGCAGCATCCGGACAGGGCCCCCGGTTTCACCCCTCCACTTT	CSIRTGPPVSPLHF
TRBV4-2	.	TRBD1	TRBJ1-2	TGTGCCAGCACCCGGGGGACAGAGAATGGCTACACCTTC	CASTRGTENGYTF
TRBV28	.	TRBD2	TRBJ2-1	TGTGCCAGCAGTTTCACTAGCGTGTTAAAGAATGAGCAGTTCTTC	CASSFTSVLKNEQFF
TRBV10-3	.	.	TRBJ2-1	TGTGCCATCAGTGGGGGAAATGCAGGGTACGATGAGCAGTTCTTC	CAISGGNAGYDEQFF
TRBV24-1	.	TRBD2	TRBJ2-7	TGTGCCACCAGTGACTCCGGGACTAGCACCAATAAATACGAGCAGAACTTC	CATSDSGTSTNKYEQNF
TRBV18	few	.	TRBJ2-3	TGTGCCAGCTCACCACAGCAGGGGAGCACAGATACGCAGTATTTT	CASSPQQGSTDTQYF
TRBV5-1	.	.	TRBJ1-1	TGCGCCAGCAGGTACAGGGATAGTAACACTGAAGCTTTCTTT	CASRYRDSNTEAFF
TRBV11-3	.	.	TRBJ2-1	TGTGCCAGCAGCCTTGGCAGCGATCGAGAGCAGTTCTTC	CASSLGSDREQFF
TRBV10-3	.	TRBD1	TRBJ1-2	TGTGCCATCAGTCGGGACAGGGGAGGCGGCTACACCTTC	CAISRDRGGGYTF
TRBV4-1	.	TRBD1	TRBJ2-1	TGCGCCAGCAGCCAGGCCACAACAGGGGTAACTGAGCAGTTCTTC	CASSQATTGVTEQFF
TRBV20-1	.	TRBD2	TRBJ2-1	TGCAGTGCTAGAGAGGTACTAGCGGCCTCCTACAATGAGCAGTTCTTC	CSAREVLAASYNEQFF